Listed below are T cell receptor beta chains from one sample, sequenced in a study of blood T cell repertoires in COVID-19. TCRdb's copy holds only in-frame clones and misses some; the assay was immunoSEQ multiplex PCR. This sample yields 45,000 to 55,000 clones, of which around 90% are seen a single time; approximately 3.4% belongs to the top ten. The sequenced material came from peripheral blood. The receptor set was obtained from a human donor in a cohort sampled during active COVID-19. The CDR3 runs from the conserved cysteine through the conserved F or W. A D gene is named only where the DNA matches it firmly. Rows give clone size only sometimes, using once, few, many, or a class for an expanded clone.

J | length | size | D | V | CDR3 | DNA
TRBJ1-2 | 12 | . | . | TRBV30 | CAWSGQDYGYTF | TGTGCCTGGAGTGGTCAGGACTATGGCTACACCTTC
TRBJ1-4 | 12 | once | . | TRBV29-1 | CSLGSTNEKLFF | TGCAGCCTAGGTTCCACTAATGAAAAACTGTTTTTT
TRBJ1-1 | 10 | . | . | TRBV20-1 | CSAVRGEAFF | TGCAGTGCAGTGAGGGGGGAAGCTTTCTTT
TRBJ2-4 | 15 | . | TRBD2 | TRBV7-9 | CATQGTGGSQNIQYF | TGTGCCACCCAAGGTACGGGAGGATCGCAAAACATTCAGTACTTC
TRBJ2-3 | 14 | . | TRBD1 | TRBV18 | CASSPWGQTDTQYF | TGTGCCAGCTCACCATGGGGACAGACAGATACGCAGTATTTT
TRBJ2-1 | 10 | . | . | TRBV10-1 | CASEDNEQFF | TGCGCCAGCGAGGACAATGAGCAGTTCTTC
TRBJ1-1 | 15 | . | . | TRBV2 | CASRGRGGMGTEAFF | TGTGCCAGCAGAGGCAGGGGTGGTATGGGCACTGAAGCTTTCTTT
TRBJ1-1 | 14 | once | TRBD1 | TRBV7-9 | CASSFRGDWTEAFF | TGTGCCAGCAGCTTCAGGGGGGATTGGACTGAAGCTTTCTTT
TRBJ2-6 | 16 | once | TRBD1 | TRBV20-1 | CSASVGQSSGANVLTF | TGCAGTGCTAGTGTGGGACAGTCCTCTGGGGCCAACGTCCTGACTTTC
TRBJ2-7 | 14 | . | . | TRBV6-5 | CASREAGRRYEQYF | TGTGCCAGCAGGGAGGCGGGAAGAAGGTACGAGCAGTACTTC
TRBJ2-7 | 17 | . | TRBD2 | TRBV2 | CASSGRSSGGSIYEQYF | TGTGCCAGCAGTGGACGGTCTAGCGGGGGATCCATCTACGAGCAGTACTTC
TRBJ1-1 | 12 | . | . | TRBV28 | CASIQAGDEAFF | TGTGCCAGCATCCAAGCAGGGGATGAAGCTTTCTTT
TRBJ2-3 | 14 | . | TRBD1 | TRBV3-1/TRBV3-2 | CASSQGQSVDTQYF | TGTGCCAGCAGCCAGGGACAGTCTGTAGATACGCAGTATTTT